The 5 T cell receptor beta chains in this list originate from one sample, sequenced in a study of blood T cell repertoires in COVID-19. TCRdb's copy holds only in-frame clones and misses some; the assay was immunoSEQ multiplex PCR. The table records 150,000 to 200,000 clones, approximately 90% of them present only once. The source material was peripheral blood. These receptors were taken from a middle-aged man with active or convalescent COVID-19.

The CDR3 loop is CASSAATGNLRASYEQYF. In DNA, the CDR3 is TGTGCCAGCAGCGCAGCCACCGGGAACCTCAGAGCCTCCTACGAGCAGTACTTC. The chain couples TRBV7-8 to TRBJ2-7; D might be TRBD2 (5 bases). The CDR3 is 18 amino acids. Germline CDR1 reads SGHVS; CDR2 reads FQNEAQ. V lost 5 bases to trimming and J lost 0 bases, with 23 bases between them.

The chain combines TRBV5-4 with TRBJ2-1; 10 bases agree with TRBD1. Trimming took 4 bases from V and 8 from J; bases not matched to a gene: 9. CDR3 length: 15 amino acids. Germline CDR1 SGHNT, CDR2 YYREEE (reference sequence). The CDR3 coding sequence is TGTGCCAGCAGCCCTCCGGGACAGGGGCTGGATGAGCAGTTCTTC. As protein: CASSPPGQGLDEQFF.

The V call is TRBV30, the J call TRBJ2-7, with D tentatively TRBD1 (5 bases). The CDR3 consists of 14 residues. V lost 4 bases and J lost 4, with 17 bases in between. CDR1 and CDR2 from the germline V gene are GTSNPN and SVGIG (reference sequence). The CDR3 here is CAWKTKDKVYEQYF. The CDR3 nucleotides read TGTGCCTGGAAGACGAAGGACAAGGTTTACGAGCAGTACTTC. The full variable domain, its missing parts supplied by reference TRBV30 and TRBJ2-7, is SQTIHQWPATLVQPVGSPLSLECTVEGTSNPNLYWYRQAAGRGLQLLFYSVGIGQISSEVPQNLSASRPQDRQFILSSKKLLLSDSGFYLCAWKTKDKVYEQYFGPGTRLTVT.

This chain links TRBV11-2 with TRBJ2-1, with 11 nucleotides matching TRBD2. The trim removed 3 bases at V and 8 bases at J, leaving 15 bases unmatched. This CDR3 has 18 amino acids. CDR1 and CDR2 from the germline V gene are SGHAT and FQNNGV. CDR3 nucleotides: TGTGCCAGCAGCTTCCCTCTACTAGCGGGAGTTCCCGGAGATGAGCAGTTCTTC. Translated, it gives CASSFPLLAGVPGDEQFF.

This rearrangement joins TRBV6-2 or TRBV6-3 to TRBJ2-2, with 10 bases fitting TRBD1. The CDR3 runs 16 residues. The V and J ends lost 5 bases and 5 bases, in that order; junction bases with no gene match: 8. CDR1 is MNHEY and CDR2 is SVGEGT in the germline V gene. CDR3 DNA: TGTGCCAGCAGTCCCATCGGGACAGGGGCTACCGGGGAGCTGTTTTTT. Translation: CASSPIGTGATGELFF.